Below are 2 T cell receptor beta chains sequenced from a single sample in a study of control samples from healthy donors and cancer patients. The data were produced by immunoSEQ multiplex PCR, yet TCRdb's version contains in-frame clones alone and is incomplete. The sample includes about 130,000 clones, around 93% seen only once; the top ten take approximately 2%. Sequencing was carried out using blood. The receptors here all came from a woman aged 45-65 years in good health.

A note on this clone: The sample holds other DNA sequences that translate to the same CDR3. This chain joins TRBV30 and TRBJ1-1; D remains ambiguous. Germline CDR1 is GTSNPN and CDR2 is SVGIG (reference sequence). CDR3 size: 11 residues. Trimming removed 3 bases at V and 1 base at J, with 3 bases between. The CDR3 spells CAWRRNTEAFF. The CDR3 DNA follows: TGTGCCTGGAGGAGGAACACTGAAGCTTTCTTT.

CDR3 bases: TGTGCCAGCAGTTTAAAGGTTTCGGGGGGCGGAAACATTCAGTACTTC. This encodes CASSLKVSGGGNIQYF. This chain uses TRBV28 with TRBJ2-4; D perhaps matches TRBD2 (7 bases). Trimming cost V 2 bases and J 6 bases, with 17 bases left between them. CDR3 length: 16 residues. Germline V gene sequence: CDR1 MDHEN, CDR2 SYDVKM.